A single sample is the source of the 24 T cell receptor beta chains below, sequenced in a study of cytomegalovirus exposure and HLA in healthy donors. A multiplex PCR was run with 60 Vbeta primers and 13 Jbeta primers. The data were produced by immunoSEQ multiplex PCR, yet TCRdb's version contains in-frame clones alone and is incomplete. The top ten hold less than 3% of the sample, which has just under 150,000 clones, over 75% seen once. Material for sequencing was PBMCs. The source of these receptors is a woman in her 30s in good health and CMV-seronegative.

V is TRBV6-6 and J is TRBJ2-2, with 7 bases lining up with TRBD1. The CDR3 has 16 residues. J gave up 2 bases and V 5 bases, and 8 bases lay outside the gene matches. Germline V lookup: CDR1 MNHNY, CDR2 SVGAGI (reference sequence). This CDR3 reads CASSPERTGNTGELFF. The CDR3, as DNA: TGTGCCAGCAGTCCCGAACGGACAGGAAACACCGGGGAGCTGTTTTTT.

The chain combines TRBV19 with TRBJ2-1; 7 positions agree with TRBD1. Germline V gene lookup returns CDR1 LNHDA and CDR2 SQIVND (reference sequence). Trimming removed 6 bases from V and 9 bases from J; junction bases left unmatched: 5. The CDR3 spans 12 residues. CDR3: CASRDRQGEQFF. In nucleotides, the CDR3 is TGTGCCAGTAGGGACAGACAGGGTGAGCAGTTCTTC.

As regards this clone: The sample holds other DNA sequences that translate to the same CDR3. J is TRBJ2-1 and V is TRBV5-1, with 9 bases that match TRBD2. This CDR3 has 17 amino acids. Germline CDR1 is SGHRS and CDR2 is YFSETQ. Trimming took 0 bases from V and 3 from J; bases not matched to a gene: 7. The CDR3 coding sequence is TGCGCCAGCAGCTTGGGATTGGCGGGAGGGAACTACAATGAGCAGTTCTTC. It encodes CASSLGLAGGNYNEQFF.

This clone has only one observation. V gene TRBV4-1 combines with J gene TRBJ2-3; 10 positions agree with TRBD1. The V segment lost 4 bases and the J segment 6 bases; nucleotides outside the gene matches: 10. The CDR3 loop spans 16 amino acids. From germline, CDR1 is MGHRA and CDR2 YSYEKL. CDR3 DNA: TGCGCCAGCAGCCGACAGGGGGCTTCCACCACGGATACGCAGTATTTT. Translation gives CASSRQGASTTDTQYF.

The chain links TRBV5-1 to TRBJ1-2; 9 bases map to TRBD1. V lost 4 bases, J lost 10 bases, and 11 bases stayed unmatched. This CDR3 is 14 amino acids long. Germline assignment: CDR1 SGHRS and CDR2 YFSETQ. This CDR3 reads CASSLGTGQRVYTF. CDR3 DNA: TGCGCCAGCAGCCTGGGGACAGGGCAGAGGGTCTACACCTTC.

This clone occurred once. This chain joins TRBV6-5 and TRBJ1-1; 10 bases are a match to TRBD1. CDR1 and CDR2 from the germline V gene are MNHEY and SVGAGI. V was pared by 5 bases and J by 10 bases, with 10 bases of the junction left unmatched. CDR3 length equals 14 residues. The CDR3 spells CASSLQSDRGLAFF. As DNA, the CDR3 is TGTGCCAGCAGTCTACAATCCGACAGGGGGCTAGCTTTCTTT.

This clone was counted only a few times. The V and J genes are TRBV6-6 and TRBJ1-5; TRBD1 matches at 9 bases. There are 16 residues in the CDR3. With V trimmed by 2 bases and J by 3 bases, 5 bases remained unmatched. Per the germline V gene, CDR1 is MNHNY and CDR2 is SVGAGI (reference sequence). For the CDR3, the DNA is TGTGCCAGCAGTTACAATACAGGGGGCCTCAATCAGCCCCAGCATTTT. The encoded protein is CASSYNTGGLNQPQHF.

The chain employs TRBV7-3 and TRBJ2-3; perhaps TRBD1 as D (6 bases). The V and J ends lost 5 bases and 0 bases respectively, with 9 bases between them. CDR1 SGHTA and CDR2 FQGTGA come from the germline V gene. This CDR3 comprises 14 residues. CDR3 sequence (DNA): TGTGCCAGCAGCCCCGGACAGAGCACAGATACGCAGTATTTT. This translates into CASSPGQSTDTQYF.

This sequence joins TRBV27 and TRBJ2-7; D ambiguous. Trimming stripped 5 bases from V and 5 bases from J, with 16 bases between. The CDR3 runs to 14 residues. Germline V gene sequence: CDR1 MNHEY, CDR2 SMNVEV (reference sequence). The CDR3 DNA is TGTGCCAGCAGTGCGGCCTTTACCGCCGACGAGCAGTACTTC. Translating gives CASSAAFTADEQYF.

V usage is TRBV29-1 and J usage is TRBJ1-2; the match to TRBD1 covers 10 bases. The CDR3 runs 12 residues. From germline, CDR1 is SQVTM and CDR2 ANQGSEA. V shed 4 bases and J 5 bases; nucleotides not matched to a gene: 1. The CDR3 coding sequence is TGCAGCGTTGGACAGGGGGCGTATGGCTACACCTTC. Amino acid sequence: CSVGQGAYGYTF.

The chain is built from TRBV7-6 and TRBJ2-5; possibly TRBD1 for D (5 bases). Germline lookup yields CDR1 SGHVS and CDR2 FNYEAQ. This CDR3 comprises 13 residues. Trimming shortened V by 0 bases and J by 3 bases, and 5 bases separated the two germline ends. CDR3 region: CASSLAREETQYF. For the CDR3, the DNA is TGTGCCAGCAGCTTAGCCAGGGAAGAGACCCAGTACTTC.

The chain's CDR3 is CASSVRDRENTEAFF. The CDR3 DNA is TGTGCCAGCAGCGTACGGGACAGGGAGAACACTGAAGCTTTCTTT. V gene TRBV9 combines with J gene TRBJ1-1, with TRBD1 matching over 9 bases. This CDR3 is built from 15 residues. Germline CDR1 and CDR2: SGDLS and YYNGEE. V lost 1 base, J lost 1 base, and 2 bases stayed unmatched.

V usage is TRBV5-5 and J usage is TRBJ1-1; D unresolved. The V gene's germline CDR1 is SGHKS and CDR2 YYEKEE (reference sequence). Trimming shortened V by 2 bases and J by 1 base, and 9 bases separated the two germline ends. The CDR3 length is 14 residues. CDR3 residues: CASSFSAGNTEAFF. Written as DNA, the CDR3 is TGTGCCAGCAGCTTTTCCGCGGGGAACACTGAAGCTTTCTTT.

The chain uses TRBV5-1 and TRBJ2-7; TRBD1 is a possible D gene (6 bases). Trimming left V 0 bases short and J 3 bases short, with 10 bases between. The length of the CDR3 is 14 residues. Germline V CDR1 and CDR2: SGHRS, YFSETQ. In nucleotides, the CDR3 is TGCGCCAGCAGCTTGGAAGGACAGATCTACGAGCAGTACTTC. Amino acid sequence: CASSLEGQIYEQYF. The full variable domain, rest sourced from reference TRBV5-1 and TRBJ2-7, is KAGVTQTPRYLIKTRGQQVTLSCSPISGHRSVSWYQQTPGQGLQFLFEYFSETQRNKGNFPGRFSGRQFSNSRSEMNVSTLELGDSALYLCASSLEGQIYEQYFGPGTRLTVT.

This clone was seen just once. The same CDR3 can be traced to other DNA sequences in this sample. For the CDR3, the DNA is TGTGCCAGCACCAGAAGTCTAGCGGCCACCGGGGAGCTGTTTTTT. Translated: CASTRSLAATGELFF. The chain links TRBV2 to TRBJ2-2; 7 positions agree with TRBD2. The CDR3 is 15 residues long. CDR1 is SNHLY and CDR2 is FYNNEI in the germline V gene. The trim removed 7 bases at V and 4 bases at J, leaving 9 bases unmatched.

This clone was recorded once. This rearrangement joins TRBV7-2 to TRBJ1-2; D is unresolved. In germline, CDR1 is SGHTA, CDR2 FQGNSA. Trimming took off 1 base at V and 8 bases at J, with 8 bases between the two ends. CDR3 size: 12 residues. Here the CDR3 reads CASSLELAGYTF. The CDR3 region has the DNA TGTGCCAGCAGCTTAGAACTTGCGGGCTACACCTTC.

The chain employs TRBV7-2 and TRBJ2-7; TRBD2 aligns across 7 bases. Unmatched junction bases numbered 7, after V lost 2 bases and J lost 6 bases. Germline V gene lookup returns CDR1 SGHTA and CDR2 FQGNSA. There are 14 residues in the CDR3. The CDR3 DNA reads as TGTGCCAGCAGCTTACGTGGGGGGGAACGCGAGCAGTACTTC. It is translated as CASSLRGGEREQYF. The variable domain in full, completed from reference TRBV7-2 and TRBJ2-7, reads GAGVSQSPSNKVTEKGKDVELRCDPISGHTALYWYRQSLGQGLEFLIYFQGNSAPDKSGLPSDRFSAERTGGSVSTLTIQRTQQEDSAVYLCASSLRGGEREQYFGPGTRLTVT.

V and J are TRBV4-1 and TRBJ2-7, with 9 bases that match TRBD1. J lost 3 bases, V lost 4 bases, and 7 bases had no gene match. The germline CDR1 and CDR2 sequences are MGHRA and YSYEKL. This CDR3 spans 15 amino acids. The CDR3 nucleotides read TGCGCCAGCAGCCGACCGGGACAGGGTTACTACGAGCAGTACTTC. As protein: CASSRPGQGYYEQYF.

The CDR3 coding sequence is TGTGCCTGGAGTGTATTACAGGGATGGGAGACCCAGTACTTC. This codes for CAWSVLQGWETQYF. This chain links TRBV30 with TRBJ2-5, with a weak D call TRBD1 (6 bases). Trimming removed 0 bases from V and 5 bases from J, with 13 bases in between. The CDR3 sequence is 14 residues long. In germline, CDR1 is GTSNPN, CDR2 SVGIG (reference sequence).

This rearrangement joins TRBV27 to TRBJ1-3; the D gene is possibly TRBD1 (6 bases). The CDR3 sequence is 12 residues long. V was clipped by 4 bases and J by 8 bases, with 9 bases between them. Looked up from germline, CDR1 is MNHEY and CDR2 is SMNVEV (reference sequence). The CDR3: CASSSPGDTIYF. The CDR3 nucleotides read TGTGCCAGCAGTTCCCCAGGGGACACCATATATTTT.

The chain joins TRBV11-2 to TRBJ2-3; TRBD2 aligns across 8 bases. The CDR3 runs to 17 residues. Unmatched junction bases numbered 16, after V lost 8 bases and J lost 3 bases. The germline V gene encodes CDR1 SGHAT and CDR2 FQNNGV. CDR3 in DNA: TGTGCCAGCCGAACCCTGAAGCGGGAGACGAGGACAGATACGCAGTATTTT. Translating gives CASRTLKRETRTDTQYF.

The rearrangement joins TRBV5-4 to TRBJ2-1, with 8 bases fitting TRBD2. The CDR3 extends over 14 amino acids. Germline-derived CDR1 and CDR2 are SGHNT and YYREEE (reference sequence). V dropped 4 bases and J dropped 6; count of bases not matched to a gene: 6. The CDR3 here is CASSPNGLANEQFF. In nucleotides, the CDR3 is TGTGCCAGCAGCCCTAATGGACTAGCCAATGAGCAGTTCTTC.

This chain connects TRBV7-8 to TRBJ1-2, with 8 bases fitting TRBD1. V shed 2 bases, J shed 2 bases, and the junction held 7 bases outside the gene matches. The CDR3 consists of 16 residues. CDR1 and CDR2 (germline): SGHVS, FQNEAQ. The CDR3 here is CASSLRGQGTNYGYTF. CDR3 sequence (DNA): TGTGCCAGCAGCTTAAGAGGACAGGGTACGAACTATGGCTACACCTTC.

This sequence joins TRBV5-6 and TRBJ2-1; D possibly corresponds to TRBD2 (5 bases). There are 17 residues in the CDR3. Deletions cut 4 bases from V and 1 base from J, with 18 bases between. Germline V gives CDR1 SGHDT, CDR2 YYEEEE. The CDR3 region has the DNA TGTGCCAGCAGCCGTCTCTTAGCGCACCTTTCCTACAATGAGCAGTTCTTC. This encodes CASSRLLAHLSYNEQFF.